A single sample gave rise to the 16 T cell receptor beta chains below, sequenced in a study of blood T cell repertoires in COVID-19. The assay was immunoSEQ multiplex PCR, and TCRdb's table has in-frame clones only and misses some. Of over 200,000 clones in the sample, about nine tenths were seen once. Sequenced sample: PBMCs or T cells enriched from blood (not recorded which). The receptors were sampled from a man in his late teens or twenties who had recovered from COVID-19.

Comment on this clone: This same CDR3 is encoded by further DNA sequences in the sample. This chain joins TRBV5-1 and TRBJ1-2; D is uncertain. The CDR3 sequence is 13 residues long. CDR1 and CDR2 (germline): SGHRS, YFSETQ. Trimming stripped 3 bases from V and 0 bases from J, with 6 bases between. CDR3 sequence reads: CASSSRANYGYTF. CDR3 nucleotides: TGCGCCAGCAGCTCTCGGGCTAACTATGGCTACACCTTC.

The chain recombines TRBV6-5 with TRBJ1-2; D not certain. This CDR3 is built from 15 residues. CDR1 is MNHEY, CDR2 SVGAGI, per germline. Deletions cut 5 bases from V and 4 bases from J, with 17 bases between. CDR3: CASSLGLSLLYGYTF. For the CDR3, the DNA is TGTGCCAGCAGTCTGGGCCTCAGCCTTCTCTATGGCTACACCTTC.

In this sample, this clone turned up once. Other DNA sequences in this sample translate to the same CDR3. The rearrangement uses TRBV30 and TRBJ1-3, with D tentatively TRBD1 (6 bases). There are 13 residues in the CDR3. V lost 0 bases to trimming and J lost 4 bases, with 7 bases between them. CDR1 and CDR2 (germline): GTSNPN, SVGIG (reference sequence). The CDR3 DNA sequence: TGTGCCTGGAGTGTAACAGGGGGAAACACCATATATTTT. This translates into CAWSVTGGNTIYF.

This rearrangement joins TRBV18 to TRBJ2-1; D gene ambiguous. Between the trimmed V and J ends, which lost 3 bases and 5 bases, there was a span of 11 bases. This CDR3 spans 14 amino acids. Germline V lookup: CDR1 KGHSH, CDR2 LQKENI. The CDR3 nucleotides are TGTGCCAGCTCACCCCCAAACAAAAACAATGAGCAGTTCTTC. Protein: CASSPPNKNNEQFF.

The genes are TRBV25-1 and TRBJ2-5; 9 positions agree with TRBD2. Germline loops: CDR1 MGHDK, CDR2 SYGVNS. The J segment lost 5 bases and the V segment lost 2 bases, leaving 6 bases of the junction unmatched. CDR3 length: 15 amino acids. CDR3 in amino acids: CASSEPGLAGETQYF. Written as DNA, the CDR3 is TGTGCCAGCAGTGAACCGGGACTAGCAGGGGAGACCCAGTACTTC.

This clone appeared once. The chain combines TRBV2 with TRBJ2-1; 11 nucleotides agree with TRBD2. The trim removed 6 bases at V and 12 bases at J, leaving 13 bases unmatched. Looked up from germline, CDR1 is SNHLY and CDR2 is FYNNEI. This CDR3 comprises 15 residues. The CDR3 coding sequence is TGTGCCAGCAGGATCCGTTTAGCGGGGGGGCCCGGGCAGTTCTTC. Its translation is CASRIRLAGGPGQFF. Complete variable domain (other parts from reference TRBV2 and TRBJ2-1): EPEVTQTPSHQVTQMGQEVILRCVPISNHLYFYWYRQILGQKVEFLVSFYNNEISEKSEIFDDQFSVERPDGSNFTLKIRSTKLEDSAMYFCASRIRLAGGPGQFFGPGTRLTVL.

This chain uses TRBV7-8 with TRBJ2-2; D might be TRBD1 (6 bases). In germline, CDR1 is SGHVS, CDR2 FQNEAQ. V lost 6 bases and J lost 0, with 8 bases in between. CDR3 length: 14 amino acids. The chain's CDR3 is CASRGAANTGELFF. CDR3 DNA sequence: TGTGCCAGCAGGGGGGCTGCGAACACCGGGGAGCTGTTTTTT.

This clone has a single count. V is TRBV4-2 and J is TRBJ1-2; the D gene is possibly TRBD1 (6 bases). Germline V gives CDR1 LGHNA, CDR2 YNFKEQ. Trimming pared 3 bases from V and 2 bases from J, leaving 13 bases between. The CDR3 covers 15 residues. The CDR3 loop reads CASSQVDRTNYGYTF. In DNA, the CDR3 is TGTGCCAGCAGCCAGGTAGACAGGACAAACTATGGCTACACCTTC.

The chain joins TRBV5-6 to TRBJ1-1; D is uncertain. Trimming cost V 0 bases and J 4 bases, with 13 bases left between them. Germline lookup yields CDR1 SGHDT and CDR2 YYEEEE. The CDR3 sequence is 15 residues long. The CDR3 DNA is TGTGCCAGCAGCTTGGGGATAGGGAGGAGCACTGAAGCTTTCTTT. Translated: CASSLGIGRSTEAFF.

The CDR3 here is CASSPAAGVRGNEQFF. The DNA of the CDR3 is TGTGCCAGCAGCCCGGCAGCGGGGGTAAGGGGCAATGAGCAGTTCTTC. This sequence joins TRBV28 and TRBJ2-1; 8 nucleotides match TRBD2. This CDR3 contains 16 residues. V gave up 6 bases and J gave up 6 bases; unmatched junction bases: 13. Germline CDR1 reads MDHEN; CDR2 reads SYDVKM. The whole variable domain, remainder taken from reference TRBV28 and TRBJ2-1, is DVKVTQSSRYLVKRTGEKVFLECVQDMDHENMFWYRQDPGLGLRLIYFSYDVKMKEKGDIPEGYSVSREKKERFSLILESASTNQTSMYLCASSPAAGVRGNEQFFGPGTRLTVL.

The J gene is TRBJ2-7, the V gene TRBV11-2; 7 bases fit TRBD1. Germline V gives CDR1 SGHAT, CDR2 FQNNGV. J lost 6 bases, V lost 5 bases, and 4 bases had no gene match. This CDR3 is 12 amino acids long. In DNA, the CDR3 is TGTGCCAGCAGCGTACAGGGGACCGAGCAGTACTTC. Its translation is CASSVQGTEQYF.

In nucleotides, the CDR3 is TGTGCCAGCAGCCAAGGCCTAGTCAATGAGCAGTTCTTC. This translates into CASSQGLVNEQFF. This chain joins TRBV3-1 (or the pseudogene TRBV3-2) and TRBJ2-1; D ambiguous. The CDR3 has 13 residues. V lost 1 base, J lost 6 bases, and 7 bases lay in between. Germline CDR1 reads LGHDT; CDR2 reads YNNKEL (reference sequence).

V is TRBV19 and J is TRBJ1-1; D is possibly TRBD1 (5 bases). Trimming cost V 5 bases and J 10 bases, with 11 bases left between them. In germline, CDR1 is LNHDA, CDR2 SQIVND (reference sequence). The CDR3 consists of 11 residues. The CDR3 loop is CASSATVGAFF. CDR3 bases: TGTGCCAGTAGTGCGACAGTGGGAGCTTTCTTT.

V and J are TRBV18 and TRBJ1-6; 7 bases are a match to TRBD1. J lost 7 bases, V lost 3 bases, and 6 bases had no gene match. Germline V lookup: CDR1 KGHSH, CDR2 LQKENI. The CDR3 runs 15 residues. The CDR3 sequence: CASSPATGFNSPLHF. In nucleotides, the CDR3 is TGTGCCAGCTCACCCGCGACAGGGTTCAATTCACCCCTCCACTTT.

The chain employs TRBV30 and TRBJ2-1; TRBD1 agrees at 7 bases. The J segment lost 8 bases and the V segment lost 4 bases, leaving 2 bases of the junction unmatched. In germline, CDR1 is GTSNPN, CDR2 SVGIG (reference sequence). The CDR3 runs to 11 residues. CDR3 DNA sequence: TGTGCCTGGAACCAGGGGGATGAGCAGTTCTTC. Translated: CAWNQGDEQFF. Full variable domain (remainder filled in from reference TRBV30 and TRBJ2-1): SQTIHQWPATLVQPVGSPLSLECTVEGTSNPNLYWYRQAAGRGLQLLFYSVGIGQISSEVPQNLSASRPQDRQFILSSKKLLLSDSGFYLCAWNQGDEQFFGPGTRLTVL.

The chain is built from TRBV30 and TRBJ2-5, with a weak D call TRBD2 (6 bases). The V end lost 4 bases, the J end lost 4 bases, and 19 bases lay between the germline ends. Germline lookup yields CDR1 GTSNPN and CDR2 SVGIG (reference sequence). The length of the CDR3 is 15 residues. The CDR3 here is CAWNHKGGGAETQYF. CDR3 in DNA: TGTGCCTGGAACCACAAGGGCGGCGGGGCAGAGACCCAGTACTTC.